This entry features one T cell receptor beta chain sequence. No antigen is known for it. V lost 0 bases to trimming and J lost 7 bases; unmatched junction nucleotides: 10. CDR1 is MNHEY, CDR2 SVGEGT, per germline. The CDR3 has 17 residues. The data belong to a study of glioma-infiltrating T cells. Study-wide results and limits: Gliomas, especially low-grade, showed above-expected tissue-blood divergence; non-neoplastic patients showed below.

The iRepertoire nested amplicon-rescue multiplex PCR amplified TCR alpha and beta CDR3s from RNA. For one-step reverse transcription and amplification, about 90-450 ng of tissue mRNA or PBMC total RNA was used. Each CDR3 protein is one row after TCRdb ran MiXCR on the multiplex PCR reads. In the table there are around 350,000 distinct CDR3 sequences, roughly two fifths of which are singletons. The V gene is TRBV6-2 or TRBV6-3, the J gene TRBJ2-1, with 9 bases matching TRBD1. This sequence was found in a human donor with low-grade glioma or glioblastoma, undergoing nonglioma brain surgery, or in good health (not recorded which). Sequenced material: glioma tissue, nonneoplastic brain tissue, or PBMCs (not recorded which). This chain's CDR3 is CASSYSPYRGRMNEQFF. Here the CDR3 DNA reads TGTGCCAGCAGTTACTCGCCTTACAGGGGGCGGATGAATGAGCAGTTCTTC.